These 6 T cell receptor beta chains share one sample of origin, sequenced in a study of OX40 agonist ivuxolimab in advanced cancers. Method: immunoSEQ multiplex PCR; TCRdb's copy keeps in-frame clones and lacks some. The table lists tens of thousands of clones, approximately 90% of them singletons. The sequences come from CD4+ or CD8+ T cells sorted from blood, collected in a trial of the OX40 agonist ivuxolimab. The receptor source for this set is an adult with an advanced solid tumor such as melanoma, head and neck, liver or kidney cancer.

This rearrangement joins TRBV5-1 to TRBJ2-5, with TRBD2 matching over 7 bases. CDR3 size: 14 residues. Per germline, CDR1 SGHRS and CDR2 YFSETQ. The V segment lost 4 bases and the J segment 5 bases; nucleotides outside the gene matches: 8. The chain's CDR3 is CASSPQRGGETQYF. The CDR3 DNA reads as TGCGCCAGCAGCCCCCAGCGGGGAGGGGAGACCCAGTACTTC.

The chain is built from TRBV6-5 and TRBJ2-2; possible D gene TRBD1, 6 bases. The CDR3 is 14 amino acids. Germline V gene lookup returns CDR1 MNHEY and CDR2 SVGAGI. The V end lost 7 bases, the J end lost 0 bases, and 9 bases lay between the germline ends. CDR3 bases: TGTGCCAGCAAACAGGGAGCGAACACCGGGGAGCTGTTTTTT. Protein sequence: CASKQGANTGELFF.

The chain has TRBV10-2 and TRBJ2-2, with TRBD2 as a possible D gene (5 bases). Germline values: CDR1 WSHSY, CDR2 SAAADI. Trimming pared 0 bases from V and 7 bases from J, leaving 15 bases between. There are 16 residues in the CDR3. The CDR3 DNA reads TGCGCCAGCAGTGAGTCGATTCCCTCGGGGAGCGGGGAGCTGTTTTTT. The encoded protein is CASSESIPSGSGELFF.

This chain uses TRBV11-2 with TRBJ2-7; possible D gene TRBD2, 5 bases. The CDR3 is 15 residues long. Trimming took off 5 bases at V and 6 bases at J, with 20 bases between the two ends. Germline values: CDR1 SGHAT, CDR2 FQNNGV. The CDR3 protein is CASSPVRALRREQYF. CDR3 sequence (DNA): TGTGCCAGCAGCCCGGTGCGGGCGCTCCGTCGCGAGCAGTACTTC.

The chain couples TRBV10-3 to TRBJ2-5, with TRBD1 identical over 10 bases. The CDR3 totals 17 residues. The V segment lost 6 bases and the J segment 2 bases; nucleotides outside the gene matches: 12. CDR1 is ENHRY and CDR2 is SYGVKD in the germline V gene. CDR3 sequence (DNA): TGTGCCATCAGGCCCGGGACAGGGGCGAATTCTCAAGAGACCCAGTACTTC. This codes for CAIRPGTGANSQETQYF.

The chain combines TRBV7-2 with TRBJ2-5, with 8 bases fitting TRBD2. In germline, CDR1 is SGHTA, CDR2 FQGNSA. The CDR3 is 18 amino acids. Trimming removed 2 bases from V and 2 bases from J; junction bases left unmatched: 13. The CDR3 nucleotides read TGTGCCAGCAGCTTACTTTCGGCGGGAGGACGGTTGCAAGAGACCCAGTACTTC. It specifies CASSLLSAGGRLQETQYF. Full variable domain (remainder filled in from reference TRBV7-2 and TRBJ2-5): GAGVSQSPSNKVTEKGKDVELRCDPISGHTALYWYRQSLGQGLEFLIYFQGNSAPDKSGLPSDRFSAERTGGSVSTLTIQRTQQEDSAVYLCASSLLSAGGRLQETQYFGPGTRLLVL.